This TCR beta chain was retrieved from a study of blood T cell repertoires in COVID-19. Overall study context: COVID-19 samples from acute and convalescent phases originated in the United States, Italy and Spain.

The data were produced by immunoSEQ multiplex PCR, yet TCRdb's version contains in-frame clones alone and is incomplete. In the table there are 25,000 to 35,000 clones, around 88% of which are singletons. This TCR was recovered from a human donor in a cohort sampled during active COVID-19. The sequencing input was peripheral blood.

The CDR3 is CAIGQNQETQYF. In DNA, the CDR3 is TGTGCCATCGGACAGAACCAAGAGACCCAGTACTTC. The rearrangement joins TRBV3-1 (or the pseudogene TRBV3-2) to TRBJ2-5; D might be TRBD1 (6 bases). The V gene lost 10 bases and the J gene lost 0 bases, with 9 bases spanning the gap. Germline V CDR1 and CDR2: LGHDT, YNNKEL (reference sequence). The CDR3 totals 12 residues.